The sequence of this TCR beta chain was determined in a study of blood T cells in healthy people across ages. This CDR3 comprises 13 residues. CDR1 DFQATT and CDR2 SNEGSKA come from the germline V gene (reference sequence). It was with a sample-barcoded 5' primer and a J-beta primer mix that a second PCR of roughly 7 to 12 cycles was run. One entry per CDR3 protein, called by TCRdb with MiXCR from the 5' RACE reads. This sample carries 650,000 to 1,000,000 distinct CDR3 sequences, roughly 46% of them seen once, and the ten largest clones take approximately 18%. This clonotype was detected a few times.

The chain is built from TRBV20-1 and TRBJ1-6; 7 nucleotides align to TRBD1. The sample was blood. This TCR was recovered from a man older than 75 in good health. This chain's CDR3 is CSVDRAGNSPLHF. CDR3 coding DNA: TGCAGCGTCGACAGGGCAGGGAATTCACCCCTCCACTTT.